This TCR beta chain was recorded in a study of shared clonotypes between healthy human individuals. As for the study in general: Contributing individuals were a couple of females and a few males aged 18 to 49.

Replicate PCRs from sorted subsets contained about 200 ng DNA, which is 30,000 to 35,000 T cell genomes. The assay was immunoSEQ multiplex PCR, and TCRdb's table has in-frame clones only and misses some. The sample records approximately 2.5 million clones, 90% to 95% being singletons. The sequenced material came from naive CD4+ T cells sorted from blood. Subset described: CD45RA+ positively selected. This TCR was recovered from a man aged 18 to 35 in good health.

The CDR3 DNA reads as TGCGCCAGCAGCTTGGTTGGGCCCACAGATACGCAGTATTTT. Encoded protein: CASSLVGPTDTQYF. The gene calls are TRBV5-1 and TRBJ2-3, with D unresolved. The V and J ends lost 0 bases and 2 bases respectively, with 7 bases between them. CDR3 size: 14 residues. Looked up from germline, CDR1 is SGHRS and CDR2 is YFSETQ. Supplemented by reference TRBV5-1 and TRBJ2-3, the full variable domain reads KAGVTQTPRYLIKTRGQQVTLSCSPISGHRSVSWYQQTPGQGLQFLFEYFSETQRNKGNFPGRFSGRQFSNSRSEMNVSTLELGDSALYLCASSLVGPTDTQYFGPGTRLTVL.